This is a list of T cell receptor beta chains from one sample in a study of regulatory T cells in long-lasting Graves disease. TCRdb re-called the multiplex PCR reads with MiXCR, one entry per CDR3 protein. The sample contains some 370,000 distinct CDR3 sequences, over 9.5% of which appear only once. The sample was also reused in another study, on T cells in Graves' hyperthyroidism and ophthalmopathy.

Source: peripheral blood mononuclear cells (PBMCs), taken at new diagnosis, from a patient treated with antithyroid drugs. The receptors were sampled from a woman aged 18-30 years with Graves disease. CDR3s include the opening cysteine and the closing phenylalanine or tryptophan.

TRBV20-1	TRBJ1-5	CSARDYGHPSDYSNQPQHF
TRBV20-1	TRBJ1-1	CSASGGGTEAFF
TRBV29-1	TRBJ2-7	CSVGTGEIYEQYF
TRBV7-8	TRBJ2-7	CASSLRNEQRQFPYEQYF
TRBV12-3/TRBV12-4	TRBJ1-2	CASSNPGVEGYTF
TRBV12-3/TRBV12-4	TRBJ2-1	CASSLARIRGWYNEQFF
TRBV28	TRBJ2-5	CASSLWGYQETQYF
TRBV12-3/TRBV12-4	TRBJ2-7	CASSLMRGQGEQYF
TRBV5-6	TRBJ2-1	CASRGTGRRNEQFF
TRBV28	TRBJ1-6	CVSSVWGDSDNSPLHF
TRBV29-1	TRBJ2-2	CSVDVVGQGNTGELFF
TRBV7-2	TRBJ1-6	CASSSGRGNSPLHF
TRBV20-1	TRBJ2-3	CSASRQGRDTQYF
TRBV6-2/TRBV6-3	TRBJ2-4	CARGHIQYF
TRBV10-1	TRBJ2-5	CASSQELASQETQYF
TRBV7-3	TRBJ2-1	CASSYGTSGGEQFF
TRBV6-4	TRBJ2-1	CASSVSGGINEQFF
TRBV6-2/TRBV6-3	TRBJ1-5	CASSYARAESEPQHF
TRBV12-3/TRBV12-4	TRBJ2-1	CASSSPPGQQEQFF
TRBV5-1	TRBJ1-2	CASSSTNQPGSYGYTF
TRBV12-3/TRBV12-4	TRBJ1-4	CASSLKGANEKLFF
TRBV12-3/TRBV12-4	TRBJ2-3	CASVGAEDTQYF
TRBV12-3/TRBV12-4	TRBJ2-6	CASTGDRAIHSGANVLTF
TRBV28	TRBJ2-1	CASRQHGLARRYVEQFF
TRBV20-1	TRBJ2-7	CSASDGGLAYEQYF
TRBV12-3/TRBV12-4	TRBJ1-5	CASTGDRGNSNQPQHF
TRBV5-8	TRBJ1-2	CASSRTGAGGGGYTF
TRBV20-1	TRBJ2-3	CSARRRTSGRGTDTQYF
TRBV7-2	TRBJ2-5	CASSFPRAGGIIGETQYF
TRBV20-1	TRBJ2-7	CSARDLIDEQYF
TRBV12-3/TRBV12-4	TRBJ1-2	CASSSGPQRTSYTF
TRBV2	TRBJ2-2	CASSVPGLAPTGELFF
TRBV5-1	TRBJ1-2	CASSLIQGYGYTF
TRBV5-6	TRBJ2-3	CASIFRAPGVDTQYF
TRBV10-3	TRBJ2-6	CAISRDGSGANVLTF
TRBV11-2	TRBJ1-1	CASSLEGRMNTEAFF
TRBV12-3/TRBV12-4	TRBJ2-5	CASSLAASELQETQYF
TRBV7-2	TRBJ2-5	CASSLGSKETQYF
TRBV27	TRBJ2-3	CASTLQGRTDTQYF
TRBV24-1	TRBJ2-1	CATSDFIRAHNEQFF